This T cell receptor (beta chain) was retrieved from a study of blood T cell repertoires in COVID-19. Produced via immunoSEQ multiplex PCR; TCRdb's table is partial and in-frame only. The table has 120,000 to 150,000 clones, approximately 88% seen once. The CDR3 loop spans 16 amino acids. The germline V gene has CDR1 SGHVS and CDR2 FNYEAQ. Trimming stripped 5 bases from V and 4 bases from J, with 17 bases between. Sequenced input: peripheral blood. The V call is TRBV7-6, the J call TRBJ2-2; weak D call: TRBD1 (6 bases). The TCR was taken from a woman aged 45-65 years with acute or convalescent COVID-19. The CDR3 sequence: CASSPPTGRPTGELFF. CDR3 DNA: TGTGCCAGCAGCCCGCCGACAGGCCGCCCCACCGGGGAGCTGTTTTTT.